This entry is about one T cell receptor (beta chain). The sample holds a few counts of this clonotype. What antigen it recognizes has not been identified. No much larger clone is present one base from it, and per-base qualities are unavailable. What the time point label conveys for this sample: persistent/refractory GD, antithyroid drugs over 5 years with positive TRAb. For both TCR sequencing and RNA sequencing, RNA was extracted from PBMCs in TRIzol. The diagnosis of Graves' disease was made according to American Thyroid Association guidelines. Recruitment of patients was carried out at an endocrinology department in Xi'an, China. Each patient gave approximately 8.8 milliliters of peripheral blood, collected in an EDTA anticoagulant tube. Ficoll Paque Plus density gradient separation was used to isolate PBMCs, and no further T cell sorting was performed. An Agilent 2100 Bioanalyzer and agarose gel were used to check RNA quality, while a NanoDrop 2000 measured RNA concentration.

The sample is drawn from a study of regulatory T cells in long-lasting Graves disease listed by TCRdb under 2021. Study-level background: To count as having persistent Graves' disease, a patient had to have received antithyroid drug treatment for over 5 years with TSH receptor autoantibodies remaining persistently positive. Patients with persistent Graves' disease were compared with patients with newly diagnosed Graves' disease using TCR sequencing and RNA sequencing of peripheral blood. The study was registered as a clinical trial and conducted in China. A total of around 35 samples underwent TCR sequencing, from around 13 patients with persistent Graves' disease and approximately 20 patients with newly diagnosed Graves' disease. In the clinical cohort, patients with persistent Graves' disease had used antithyroid drugs for an average of roughly 10 years. Here is what the overall study found, with its caveats: TRBV28, TRBJ1-2 and TRBJ2-5 were preferentially used in persistent disease, while TRBV20-1 and TRBJ2-1 were favored in newly diagnosed disease. A larger number of public clonotypes was shared among persistent patients (more than 2,500) than among newly diagnosed patients (roughly 980). Persistent Graves' disease patients showed lower TCR Shannon entropy and fewer highly expanded clones than newly diagnosed patients, suggesting clonal expansion. The study examined only peripheral blood because the primary lesion, thyroid tissue, could not be accessed. As a limitation, the authors acknowledged that the small sample size may reduce accuracy. Sequencing and analysis were restricted to the TCR beta chain.

Its CDR3 holds 14 amino acids, cysteine through phenylalanine. Just CDR3 DNA is preserved here, 42 bases in frame from base 1. V gives up 4 bases and J gives up 7 bases, and the segment between their germline ends measures 11 bases. According to the germline V gene (reference sequence), CDR1 reads MNHEY and CDR2 reads SMNVEV. Library preparation employed multiplex PCR. TCRdb shows the sequencer as Illumina HiSeq 4000. To build TCR beta libraries, CDR3 regions were amplified by Arm-PCR using iRepertoire HTBI primers. Before sequencing, the PCR products underwent gel purification. Concerning the study's data processing: Gene usage analysis of CDR3 amino acid clonotypes used the roughly 60 TRBV and 14 TRBJ segments found across samples. Filtered high-quality paired reads were merged into contigs using COPE and FqMerger. BLAST was used to align contigs to the IMGT TRBV, TRBD and TRBJ reference genes, and CDR3 was defined following IMGT. Clonotypes above 0.1% frequency were classified as highly expanded clones. Shannon entropy served as the measure of repertoire diversity, while the Gini coefficient captured V-J evenness. A clonotype was considered public if more than one individual shared it. In-frame beta chains were kept once TCRdb had trimmed the public reads at Q25 with fastp and called clones with MiXCR. When rows share a CDR3 protein, they turn into one entry using the most common DNA and genes. The V and J calls reflect TCRdb's pipeline rather than the authors' work. This sample holds 300,000 to 500,000 distinct CDR3 sequences; less than 25% were observed only once. The ten most abundant clones make up 20% to 25% of the sample.

The chain employs TRBV27 and TRBJ1-6, with TRBD1 perhaps the D gene, on 5 matching bases. This TCR came from a female donor with Graves disease. Sequencing was performed on peripheral blood mononuclear cells (PBMCs), taken when the disease was refractory, from a patient treated with antithyroid drugs. The sequence in DNA is TGTGCCAGCAGTTCCCTGACAGAAAATTCACCCCTCCACTTT. This is translated as CASSSLTENSPLHF.